A selection of T cell receptor beta chains follows, all from one sample in a study of CD8 T cells in Susac syndrome. TCRdb called the immunoSEQ multiplex PCR reads again in MiXCR, with one record for every CDR3 protein. Of some 200,000 distinct CDR3 sequences in the sample, approximately 95% were seen once. The sequencing input was CD8+ T cells from PBMCs. The receptors derive from a human donor with Susac syndrome. The CDR3 runs from the conserved cysteine through the conserved F or W. Each record gives: clone size, V gene, J gene, D gene, CDR3 protein, CDR3 DNA. A D gene is named only where the DNA matches it firmly. Expanded clones are given a class, and other clones once, few, many or no size at all.

.,TRBV12-3/TRBV12-4,TRBJ1-5,TRBD1,CASSFDKTGNQPQHF,TGTGCCAGCAGTTTTGACAAGACAGGGAATCAGCCCCAGCATTTT
.,TRBV7-2,TRBJ2-3,TRBD2,CASTLTGTSSTDTQYF,TGTGCCAGCACCCTCACCGGGACTAGCAGCACGGATACGCAGTATTTT
.,TRBV20-1,TRBJ2-1,TRBD2,CSAPLAGGNEQFF,TGCAGTGCTCCCCTAGCGGGAGGGAATGAGCAGTTCTTC
.,TRBV30,TRBJ1-1,TRBD1,CAWRDRGIYTEAFF,TGTGCCTGGAGGGACAGGGGAATCTACACTGAAGCTTTCTTT
.,TRBV29-1,TRBJ1-1,TRBD1,CSVAGTGGLGWTEAFF,TGCAGCGTTGCCGGGACAGGGGGCTTAGGGTGGACTGAAGCTTTCTTT
.,TRBV28,TRBJ2-1,.,CASSSTAYNEQFF,TGTGCCAGCAGTTCTACTGCCTACAATGAGCAGTTCTTC
.,TRBV21-1,TRBJ2-5,.,CARWDTWRETQYF,TGTGCCAGATGGGACACTTGGAGAGAGACCCAGTACTTC
once,TRBV7-9,TRBJ2-5,.,CASSLAMTGQETQYF,TGTGCCAGCAGCTTAGCGATGACAGGCCAAGAGACCCAGTACTTC
.,TRBV2,TRBJ1-5,.,CASGDRVYQPQHF,TGTGCCAGCGGAGACAGAGTCTATCAGCCCCAGCATTTT
.,TRBV7-9,TRBJ2-2,TRBD2,CASSTGLARPGELFF,TGTGCCAGCAGCACGGGACTAGCGAGGCCCGGGGAGCTGTTTTTT
.,TRBV2,TRBJ2-7,TRBD2,CASSPPGLAVGQEQYF,TGTGCCAGCAGCCCGCCCGGACTAGCGGTAGGACAAGAGCAGTACTTC
.,TRBV24-1,TRBJ2-1,.,CATSDSPGLVEQFF,TGTGCCACCAGTGATTCCCCAGGGCTAGTTGAGCAGTTCTTC
.,TRBV14,TRBJ2-5,TRBD2,CASSQGLADQETQYF,TGTGCCAGCAGCCAAGGCCTAGCGGACCAAGAGACCCAGTACTTC
.,TRBV20-1,TRBJ1-1,.,CSASISNTEAFF,TGCAGTGCTAGTATCTCGAACACTGAAGCTTTCTTT
.,TRBV12-3/TRBV12-4,TRBJ1-5,TRBD1,CASSLRQGARQPQHF,TGTGCCAGCAGTCTCCGACAGGGGGCGAGGCAGCCCCAGCATTTT
.,TRBV7-9,TRBJ2-7,TRBD2,CASSSPQPRASGRQYF,TGTGCCAGCAGCTCCCCGCAACCCAGGGCTAGCGGGAGACAGTACTTC
.,TRBV9,TRBJ2-1,TRBD1,CASSPPGGGADNEQFF,TGTGCCAGCAGCCCCCCAGGGGGTGGCGCTGACAATGAGCAGTTCTTC
.,TRBV7-9,TRBJ2-2,.,CASSPFGGELFF,TGTGCCAGCAGCCCCTTTGGCGGGGAGCTGTTTTTT
.,TRBV5-4,TRBJ2-3,.,CASSLARNTDTQYF,TGTGCCAGCAGCTTGGCCAGGAACACAGATACGCAGTATTTT
.,TRBV3-1,TRBJ1-2,TRBD1,CASSRQGFLGYTF,TGTGCCAGCAGTCGACAGGGGTTCCTCGGCTACACCTTC
few,TRBV5-1,TRBJ1-1,TRBD1,CASSLKQGLNTEAFF,TGCGCCAGCAGCTTGAAACAGGGGCTGAACACTGAAGCTTTCTTT
.,TRBV20-1,TRBJ2-5,.,CSAATGETQYF,TGCAGTGCCGCGACGGGAGAGACCCAGTACTTC
.,TRBV9,TRBJ1-2,TRBD1,CASSPTLDRGKASYGYTF,TGTGCCAGCAGCCCAACCTTGGACAGGGGAAAGGCCTCCTATGGCTACACCTTC
few,TRBV27,TRBJ1-1,TRBD1,CASRRTGNTEAFF,TGTGCCAGCCGACGGACAGGGAACACTGAAGCTTTCTTT
.,TRBV6-5,TRBJ2-1,.,CASSIMGLFNEQFF,TGTGCCAGCAGTATCATGGGACTGTTTAATGAGCAGTTCTTC
.,TRBV7-9,TRBJ2-1,.,CASSLDPNEQFF,TGTGCCAGCAGCTTAGATCCGAATGAGCAGTTCTTC
.,TRBV11-2,TRBJ1-3,.,CASSSAVRTTGNTIYF,TGTGCCAGCAGCTCCGCAGTCAGGACAACTGGAAACACCATATATTTT
.,TRBV6-5,TRBJ2-7,TRBD1,CASSEGQGYYEQYF,TGTGCCAGCAGTGAGGGACAGGGATACTACGAGCAGTACTTC
.,TRBV20-1,TRBJ2-7,TRBD1,CSAYHDRGPYEQYF,TGCAGTGCTTATCACGACAGGGGCCCCTACGAGCAGTACTTC
once,TRBV5-1,TRBJ2-7,.,CASSVGGADTYEQYF,TGCGCCAGCAGCGTAGGGGGAGCGGACACATACGAGCAGTACTTC
.,TRBV12-5,TRBJ2-7,TRBD1,CASGLSRTGEKNF,TGTGCTAGTGGTTTGAGTAGGACAGGGGAGAAAAACTTC
.,TRBV5-4,TRBJ2-3,.,CASSGTQGRGTDTQYF,TGTGCCAGCAGCGGTACGCAGGGCAGGGGCACAGATACGCAGTATTTT
.,TRBV11-2,TRBJ2-7,TRBD1,CASSLDLAGGSYEQYF,TGTGCCAGCAGCTTAGATTTGGCAGGGGGTTCCTACGAGCAGTACTTC
.,TRBV5-6,TRBJ2-1,TRBD2,CASSPITSGLYNEQFF,TGTGCCAGCAGCCCCATCACTAGCGGCCTTTACAATGAGCAGTTCTTC
.,TRBV5-6,TRBJ1-1,.,CASSLEGTEAFF,TGTGCCAGCAGCTTGGAGGGGACTGAAGCTTTCTTT
once,TRBV15,TRBJ1-2,TRBD1,CATSRTGTGVSGYTF,TGTGCCACCAGCAGAACCGGGACAGGGGTATCGGGCTACACCTTC
.,TRBV9,TRBJ2-7,.,CASSVGGSAYEQYF,TGTGCCAGCAGCGTAGGGGGGTCCGCATACGAGCAGTACTTC
.,TRBV5-1,TRBJ1-2,.,CASSLDNRDGYTF,TGCGCCAGCAGCTTGGATAACCGAGATGGCTACACCTTC
.,TRBV20-1,TRBJ2-7,TRBD2,CSATLTSGGVYEQYF,TGCAGTGCTACCCTGACTAGCGGGGGGGTGTACGAGCAGTACTTC
.,TRBV5-1,TRBJ2-5,.,CASTTSEETQYF,TGCGCCAGTACGACATCTGAGGAGACCCAGTACTTC
.,TRBV29-1,TRBJ2-3,TRBD2,CSVNPLLAGEHTDTQYF,TGCAGCGTAAACCCACTACTAGCGGGGGAACACACAGATACGCAGTATTTT
.,TRBV2,TRBJ2-3,TRBD2,CASSETSGRTDTQYF,TGTGCCAGCAGTGAGACTAGCGGGAGAACAGATACGCAGTATTTT
.,TRBV6-5,TRBJ1-2,.,CASSSRTGQRGYTF,TGTGCCAGCAGTTCTCGCACTGGACAACGCGGCTACACCTTC
.,TRBV25-1,TRBJ2-7,.,CASSAGPREQYF,TGTGCCAGCAGTGCAGGGCCTCGGGAGCAGTACTTC